This entry is about one T cell receptor (beta chain). The sample originates from a study of shared clonotypes between healthy human individuals. Libraries were prepared by immunoSEQ multiplex PCR; TCRdb keeps only in-frame clonotypes and omits some of them. The sample contains fewer than 600,000 clones, roughly four fifths of which appear only once. The CDR3 extends over 13 amino acids. J lost 9 bases, V lost 4 bases, and 3 bases had no gene match. Per germline, CDR1 SGHTA and CDR2 FQGTGA. V usage is TRBV7-3 and J usage is TRBJ2-1, with TRBD1 identical over 10 bases. The clonotype originates from a middle-aged woman in good health. Some clones in this sample may be carry-over from other donors' samples. The sequencing input was PBMCs. CDR3: CASSSTGGGEQFF. The CDR3 DNA follows: TGTGCCAGCAGCTCGACAGGGGGCGGTGAGCAGTTCTTC.